These 17 T cell receptor beta chains were sequenced from one sample in a study of CD8+CD57+ T cells in acquired aplastic anemia. Genomic DNA served as template for TCR beta VDJ and CDR3 profiling. In TCRdb, the reads were re-called with MiXCR into one record per CDR3 protein. The repertoire holds some 150,000 distinct CDR3 sequences, with roughly 43% as singletons. It was patients with CD8+CD57+ cell expansion by flow cytometry who were chosen for sequencing. Sequenced: sorted CD4+, CD8+, or CD8+CD57+ T cells (not recorded which) from PBMCs. These receptors all come from a human donor with aplastic anemia.

The V and J genes are TRBV19 and TRBJ2-7; D not certain. Germline V CDR1 and CDR2: LNHDA, SQIVND (reference sequence). Trimming shortened V by 6 bases and J by 4 bases, and 13 bases separated the two germline ends. This CDR3 contains 13 residues. CDR3 coding DNA: TGTGCCAGTAGGGCACCCGCCGCGTACGAGCAGTACTTC. This codes for CASRAPAAYEQYF.

In this sample, this clonotype turned up many times. The chain carries TRBV12-3 or TRBV12-4 and TRBJ1-6, with 9 bases aligning to TRBD1. V was pared by 7 bases and J by 8 bases, with 12 bases of the junction left unmatched. The CDR3 is made up of 16 amino acids. CDR3 sequence (DNA): TGTGCCAGCACCATCGGGACAGGGCGTATCTATTCACCCCTCCACTTT. Protein product: CASTIGTGRIYSPLHF.

The rearrangement uses TRBV10-1 and TRBJ1-1; TRBD1 agrees at 8 bases. The CDR3 extends over 16 amino acids. After removal of 3 bases from V and 1 base from J, the junction contained 7 bases not matched to a gene. CDR1 is WNHNN and CDR2 is SYGVQD in the germline V gene (reference sequence). The CDR3 loop is CASSDPRQGQNTEAFF. Written as DNA, the CDR3 is TGCGCCAGCAGTGATCCACGACAGGGGCAGAACACTGAAGCTTTCTTT.

This clonotype was counted ten times or more. This chain links TRBV5-8 with TRBJ2-1; D unclear. V was trimmed by 4 bases and J by 12 bases, leaving 11 bases between them. The length of the CDR3 is 11 residues. Germline loops: CDR1 SGHTS, CDR2 YDEGEE. CDR3 region: CASSNQQWQFF. DNA of the CDR3: TGTGCCAGCAGCAACCAGCAGTGGCAGTTCTTC.

The chain links TRBV6-5 to TRBJ1-1; 7 nucleotides align to TRBD1. Germline V CDR1 and CDR2: MNHEY, SVGAGI. With V trimmed by 2 bases and J by 5 bases, 2 bases remained unmatched. The CDR3 spans 13 residues. For the CDR3, the DNA is TGTGCCAGCAGTTACCCAGGGGGAACTGAAGCTTTCTTT. It specifies CASSYPGGTEAFF.

This rearrangement joins TRBV10-3 to TRBJ1-3; 7 bases agree with TRBD1. Germline loops: CDR1 ENHRY, CDR2 SYGVKD. Trimming removed 7 bases from V and 8 bases from J; junction bases left unmatched: 14. This CDR3 is 15 amino acids long. CDR3 nucleotide sequence: TGTGCCATCACCGATACTGCTGACAGGGCGGACACCATATATTTT. It yields the protein CAITDTADRADTIYF.

This clonotype appeared many times. V gene TRBV6-1 combines with J gene TRBJ1-4; no firm D call. V was shortened by 6 bases and J by 7 bases, with 12 bases between the two germline ends. The CDR3 sequence is 13 residues long. Germline V gives CDR1 MNHNS, CDR2 SASEGT. The CDR3 region has the DNA TGTGCCAGCAGCCGACTTCGAGGTGAAAAACTGTTTTTT. It is translated as CASSRLRGEKLFF.

The V call is TRBV15, the J call TRBJ2-3; D possibly matches TRBD1 or TRBD2 (5 bases each). Germline V CDR1 and CDR2: LNHNV, YYDKDF (reference sequence). The CDR3 loop spans 13 amino acids. Trimming took 2 bases from V and 5 from J, leaving 8 bases between them. CDR3 in DNA: TGTGCCACCAGCAGACCAGGGAGAGATACGCAGTATTTT. Translation: CATSRPGRDTQYF.

The chain employs TRBV24-1 and TRBJ2-5, with unresolved D. V gave up 2 bases and J gave up 2 bases, with 11 bases separating them. Per the germline V gene, CDR1 is KGHDR and CDR2 is SFDVKD. The CDR3 is 15 amino acids. The CDR3 is CATSDSGRLQETQYF. CDR3 DNA sequence: TGTGCCACCAGTGATTCGGGCAGGCTTCAAGAGACCCAGTACTTC.

V is TRBV20-1 and J is TRBJ2-7, with 15 positions matching TRBD2. J gave up 3 bases and V 4 bases, and 10 bases lay outside the gene matches. The CDR3 runs 17 residues. Looked up from germline, CDR1 is DFQATT and CDR2 is SNEGSKA (reference sequence). Written as DNA, the CDR3 is TGCAGTGCTAAACAGGGACTAGCGGGGGGTAGGGGCTACGAGCAGTACTTC. Translating it yields CSAKQGLAGGRGYEQYF.

The CDR3 DNA is TGTGCCACCACGGCTAGCTGGGAAGACGAGCAGTACTTC. As protein: CATTASWEDEQYF. This chain uses TRBV10-3 with TRBJ2-7, with D maybe TRBD2 (5 bases). Trimming removed 10 bases from V and 5 bases from J, with 18 bases in between. The CDR3 is made up of 13 amino acids. Germline assignment: CDR1 ENHRY and CDR2 SYGVKD.

The V call is TRBV29-1, the J call TRBJ1-1; 8 positions match TRBD1. This CDR3 comprises 15 residues. In germline, CDR1 is SQVTM, CDR2 ANQGSEA. The ends lost 8 bases at V and 3 bases at J; junction bases unmatched: 14. CDR3 amino acids: CSSWRRQGPHTEAFF. CDR3 sequence (DNA): TGCAGCTCCTGGAGGAGACAGGGGCCCCACACTGAAGCTTTCTTT.

This clonotype has a count of ten or more. The genes are TRBV5-4 and TRBJ2-1; a weak D match, TRBD1 (5 bases). The CDR3 runs 16 residues. V shed 1 base and J shed 0 bases, with 11 bases lying between them. Per germline, CDR1 SGHNT and CDR2 YYREEE (reference sequence). DNA of the CDR3: TGTGCCAGCAGCTTGATAACGACAGCCTCCTACAATGAGCAGTTCTTC. Translated, it gives CASSLITTASYNEQFF.

The chain joins TRBV10-1 to TRBJ2-2; D is unclear. The CDR3 has 15 residues. The germline gives CDR1 WNHNN, CDR2 SYGVQD (reference sequence). The V end lost 2 bases, the J end lost 1 base, and 8 bases lay between the germline ends. The CDR3 coding sequence is TGCGCCAGCAGTGAGAATGGTAGGAACACCGGGGAGCTGTTTTTT. Translating it yields CASSENGRNTGELFF.

J is TRBJ2-3 and V is TRBV2, with no clear D. Trimming took 6 bases from V and 0 from J, leaving 10 bases between them. The CDR3 runs to 14 residues. Germline CDR1 is SNHLY and CDR2 is FYNNEI. CDR3 residues: CASRVRLSTDTQYF. CDR3 DNA sequence: TGTGCCAGCAGAGTTAGATTGAGCACAGATACGCAGTATTTT.

V usage is TRBV9 and J usage is TRBJ2-7; 12 bases align to TRBD2. Germline V lookup: CDR1 SGDLS, CDR2 YYNGEE. CDR3 length: 15 residues. The J segment lost 3 bases and the V segment lost 4 bases, leaving 5 bases of the junction unmatched. The DNA of the CDR3 is TGTGCCAGCAGCACGACTAGCGGGGGAGTCTACGAGCAGTACTTC. Amino acid sequence: CASSTTSGGVYEQYF. The variable domain in full, completed from reference TRBV9 and TRBJ2-7, reads DSGVTQTPKHLITATGQRVTLRCSPRSGDLSVYWYQQSLDQGLQFLIQYYNGEERAKGNILERFSAQQFPDLHSELNLSSLELGDSALYFCASSTTSGGVYEQYFGPGTRLTVT.

V usage is TRBV7-6 and J usage is TRBJ2-3, with TRBD2 matching over 10 bases. Germline CDR1 is SGHVS and CDR2 is FNYEAQ. CDR3 length: 15 residues. J was trimmed by 5 bases and V by 5 bases; bases with no gene match: 7. Here the CDR3 DNA reads TGTGCCAGCAGCCCCAGCGGGGGGGCCGGAGATACGCAGTATTTT. It specifies CASSPSGGAGDTQYF.